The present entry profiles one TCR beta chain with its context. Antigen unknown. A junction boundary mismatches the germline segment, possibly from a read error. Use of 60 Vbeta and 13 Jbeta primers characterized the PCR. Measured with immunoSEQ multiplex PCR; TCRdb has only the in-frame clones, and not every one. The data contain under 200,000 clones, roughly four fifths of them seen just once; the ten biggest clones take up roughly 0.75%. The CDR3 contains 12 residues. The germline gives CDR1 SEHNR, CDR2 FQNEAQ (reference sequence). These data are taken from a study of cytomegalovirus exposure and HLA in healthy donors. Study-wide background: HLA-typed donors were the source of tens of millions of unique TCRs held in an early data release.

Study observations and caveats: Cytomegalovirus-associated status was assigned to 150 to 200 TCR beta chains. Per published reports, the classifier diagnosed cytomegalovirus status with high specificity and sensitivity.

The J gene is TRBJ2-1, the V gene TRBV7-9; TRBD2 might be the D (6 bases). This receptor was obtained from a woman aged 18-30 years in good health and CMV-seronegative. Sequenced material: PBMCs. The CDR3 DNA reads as TGTTCCAGCAGCCCTCCGGGACTCGAGCAGTTCTTC. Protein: CSSSPPGLEQFF. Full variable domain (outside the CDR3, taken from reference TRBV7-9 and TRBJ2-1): DTGVSQNPRHKITKRGQNVTFRCDPISEHNRLYWYRQTLGQGPEFLTYFQNEAQLEKSRLLSDRFSAERPKGSFSTLEIQRTEQGDSAMYLCSSSPPGLEQFFGPGTRLTVL.